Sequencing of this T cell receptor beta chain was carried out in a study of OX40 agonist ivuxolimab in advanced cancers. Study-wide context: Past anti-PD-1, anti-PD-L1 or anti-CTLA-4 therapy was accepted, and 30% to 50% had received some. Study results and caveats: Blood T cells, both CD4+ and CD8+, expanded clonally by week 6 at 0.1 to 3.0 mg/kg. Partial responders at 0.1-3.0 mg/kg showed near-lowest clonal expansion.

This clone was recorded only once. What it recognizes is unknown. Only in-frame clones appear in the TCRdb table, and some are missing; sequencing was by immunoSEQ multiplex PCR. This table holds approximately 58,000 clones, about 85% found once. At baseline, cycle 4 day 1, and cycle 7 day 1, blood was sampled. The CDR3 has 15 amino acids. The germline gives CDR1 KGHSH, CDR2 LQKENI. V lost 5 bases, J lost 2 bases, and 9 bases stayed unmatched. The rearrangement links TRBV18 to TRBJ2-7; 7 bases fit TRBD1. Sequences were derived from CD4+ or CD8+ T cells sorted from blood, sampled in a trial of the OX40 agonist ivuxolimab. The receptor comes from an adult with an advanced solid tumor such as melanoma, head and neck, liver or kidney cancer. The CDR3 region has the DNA TGTGCCAGCTCAGACCAGGGGGTCACCCCCTACGAGCAGTACTTC. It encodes CASSDQGVTPYEQYF.